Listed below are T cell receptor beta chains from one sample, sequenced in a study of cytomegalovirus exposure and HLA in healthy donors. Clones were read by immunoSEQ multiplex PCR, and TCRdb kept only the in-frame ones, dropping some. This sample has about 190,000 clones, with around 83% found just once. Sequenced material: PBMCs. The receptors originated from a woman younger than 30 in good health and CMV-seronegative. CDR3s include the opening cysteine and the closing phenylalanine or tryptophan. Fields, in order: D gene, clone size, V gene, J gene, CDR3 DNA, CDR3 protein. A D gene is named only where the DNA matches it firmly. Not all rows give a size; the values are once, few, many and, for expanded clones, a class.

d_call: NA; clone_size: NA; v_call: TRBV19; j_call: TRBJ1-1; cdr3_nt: TGTGCCAGTAGTATAGATCCGGGAACTCTAGCTTTCTTT; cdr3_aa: CASSIDPGTLAFF
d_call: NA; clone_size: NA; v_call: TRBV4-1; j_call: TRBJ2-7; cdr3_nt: TGCGCCAGCAGCCAAGGTTGGGGGGAGACTTACGAGCAGTACTTC; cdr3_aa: CASSQGWGETYEQYF
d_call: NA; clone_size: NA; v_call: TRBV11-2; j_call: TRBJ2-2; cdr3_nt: TGTGCCAGCAGTTCCGGGGCCGGGGAGCTGTTTTTT; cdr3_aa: CASSSGAGELFF
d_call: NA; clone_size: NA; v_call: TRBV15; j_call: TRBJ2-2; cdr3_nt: TGTGCCACCAGCAGTGACACCAAACCCACCGGGGAGCTGTTTTTT; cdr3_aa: CATSSDTKPTGELFF
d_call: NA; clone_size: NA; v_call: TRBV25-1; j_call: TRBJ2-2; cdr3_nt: TGTGCCAGCAGCCCAGATATGGCCGGGTTTTTTCCCGGGGAGCTGTTTTTT; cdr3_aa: CASSPDMAGFFPGELFF
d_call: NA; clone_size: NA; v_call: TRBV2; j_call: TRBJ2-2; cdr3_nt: TGTGCCAGCAGTGATGAAAACAGGCAGAACACCGGGGAGCTGTTTTTT; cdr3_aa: CASSDENRQNTGELFF
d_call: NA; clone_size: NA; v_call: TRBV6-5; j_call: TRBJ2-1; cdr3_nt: TGTGCCAGCAGTTACCTAGGACAGTCATACAATGAGCAGTTCTTC; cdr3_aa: CASSYLGQSYNEQFF
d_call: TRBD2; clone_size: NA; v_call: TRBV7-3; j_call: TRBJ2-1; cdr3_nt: TGTGCCAGCAGCTTAATAGCGGGCCATGAGCAGTTCTTC; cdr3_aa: CASSLIAGHEQFF
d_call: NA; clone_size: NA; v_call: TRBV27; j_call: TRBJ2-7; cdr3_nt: TGTGCCAGCAGCCTTGAACCCAGCTCCTACGAGCAGTACTTC; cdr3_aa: CASSLEPSSYEQYF
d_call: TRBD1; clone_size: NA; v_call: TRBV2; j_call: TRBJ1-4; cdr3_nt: TGTGCCAGCAGTCCGGTGGACAGGGGGCACGAAAAACTGTTTTTT; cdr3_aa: CASSPVDRGHEKLFF
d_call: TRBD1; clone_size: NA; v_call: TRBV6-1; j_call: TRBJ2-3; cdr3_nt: TGTGCCAGCAGGGACAGGGGGCTTGGAGATACGCAGTATTTT; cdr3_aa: CASRDRGLGDTQYF
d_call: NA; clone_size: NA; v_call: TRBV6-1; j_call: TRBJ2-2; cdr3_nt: TGTGCCAGCAGAACAGGGCGGGTCACCGGGGAGCTGTTTTTT; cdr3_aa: CASRTGRVTGELFF
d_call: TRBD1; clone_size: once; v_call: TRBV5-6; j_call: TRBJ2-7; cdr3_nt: TGTGCCAGCAGCTTAGACAGGGAACTCGACGAGCAGTACTTC; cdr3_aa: CASSLDRELDEQYF
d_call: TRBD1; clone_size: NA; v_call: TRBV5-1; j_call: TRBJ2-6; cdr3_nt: TGCGCCAGCAGCTTGGAGCAGGGGGCGGCTGGGGCCAACGTCCTGACTTTC; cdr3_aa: CASSLEQGAAGANVLTF
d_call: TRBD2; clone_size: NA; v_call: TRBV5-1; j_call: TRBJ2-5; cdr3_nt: TGCGCCAGCCGGGAGGCGGGTGTTGGAGAAGAGACCCAGTACTTC; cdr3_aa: CASREAGVGEETQYF
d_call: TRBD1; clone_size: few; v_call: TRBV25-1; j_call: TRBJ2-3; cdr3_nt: TGTGCCAGCAGTGAACCCGACAGGGCTTACACAGATACGCAGTATTTT; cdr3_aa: CASSEPDRAYTDTQYF
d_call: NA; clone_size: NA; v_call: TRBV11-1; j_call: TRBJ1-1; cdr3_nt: TGTGCCAGCAGCTTATTATGGGGAGAGAACACTGAAGCTTTCTTT; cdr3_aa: CASSLLWGENTEAFF
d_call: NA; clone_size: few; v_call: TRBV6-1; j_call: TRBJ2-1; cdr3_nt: TGTGCCAGCAGTCCCATCGAGAATGAGCAGTTCTTC; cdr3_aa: CASSPIENEQFF
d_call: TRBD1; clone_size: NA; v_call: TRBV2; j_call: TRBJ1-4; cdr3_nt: TGTGCCAGCAGTGAGATGGACAGGGCTGAAAAACTGTTTTTT; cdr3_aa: CASSEMDRAEKLFF
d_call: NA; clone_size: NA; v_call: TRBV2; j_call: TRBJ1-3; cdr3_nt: TGTGCCAGCATGGGGGGAGTTGGAAACACCATATATTTT; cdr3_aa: CASMGGVGNTIYF
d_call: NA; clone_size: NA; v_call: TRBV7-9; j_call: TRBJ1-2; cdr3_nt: TGTGCCAGCAGCTTAGTACTCACCGTTAACTATGGCTACACCTTC; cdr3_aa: CASSLVLTVNYGYTF
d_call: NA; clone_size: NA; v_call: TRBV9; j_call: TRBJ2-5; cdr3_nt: TGTGCCAGCAGCGTAGGGGGGGAGCAAGAGACCCAGTACTTC; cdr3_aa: CASSVGGEQETQYF